This T cell receptor beta chain was sequenced in a study of T cells in Graves' hyperthyroidism and ophthalmopathy. This CDR3 comprises 16 residues. V was shortened by 2 bases and J by 0 bases, with 10 bases between the two germline ends. Germline V gene data show CDR1 as SNHLY and CDR2 as FYNNEI. Amplification of TCR beta CDR3 regions was performed using RNA transcripts as template. The primer set for the first-round RT-PCR of the TCR CDR3 was HTBI. One entry per CDR3 protein results from TCRdb running MiXCR on the multiplex PCR reads. The table shows 500,000 to 600,000 distinct CDR3 sequences, with more than 45% occurring only once. This clonotype was seen many times.

This clonotype was sampled from an adult woman with Graves' disease, either hyperthyroidism or ophthalmopathy (not recorded which). The sequenced material came from peripheral blood or thyroid tissue (not recorded which). The V gene is TRBV2, the J gene TRBJ2-2; D gene ambiguous. CDR3: CASSEFLNANTGELFF. For the CDR3, the DNA is TGTGCCAGCAGTGAATTCCTAAACGCGAACACCGGGGAGCTGTTTTTT. Full variable domain (missing parts from reference TRBV2 and TRBJ2-2): EPEVTQTPSHQVTQMGQEVILRCVPISNHLYFYWYRQILGQKVEFLVSFYNNEISEKSEIFDDQFSVERPDGSNFTLKIRSTKLEDSAMYFCASSEFLNANTGELFFGEGSRLTVL.